The clone carrying this TCR beta chain was counted once. Compared with germline, one end of the junction differs, possibly owing to a read error. The CDR3 spans 13 residues. Germline V gives CDR1 MNHNS, CDR2 SASEGT. These data belong to a study of blood T cell repertoires in COVID-19. Overall study context: Acute and convalescent COVID-19 samples came from the United States, Italy and Spain.

A Seattle source enrolled patients during active infection and followed them longitudinally. In the original workflow: Using reference gene primer amplification, nucleated cell counts were estimated. Profiling relied on immunoSEQ multiplex PCR, and the TCRdb table lists in-frame clones only, not all of them. That table furnishes V, J and clone size, whereas the DNA furnished D and trimming. Of about 200,000 clones detected, 75% to 85% appear once; the ten largest clones hold roughly 5.5%. The receptor comes from a woman in her 70s with COVID-19, enrolled during active disease. The sequenced sample was peripheral blood. The V call is TRBV6-1, the J call TRBJ1-2; a possible D gene is TRBD1 (5 bases). This CDR3 is CASSEALGAAVYF. The CDR3 nucleotides read TGTGCCAGCAGTGAAGCGCTTGGGGCCGCGGTTTACTTC.